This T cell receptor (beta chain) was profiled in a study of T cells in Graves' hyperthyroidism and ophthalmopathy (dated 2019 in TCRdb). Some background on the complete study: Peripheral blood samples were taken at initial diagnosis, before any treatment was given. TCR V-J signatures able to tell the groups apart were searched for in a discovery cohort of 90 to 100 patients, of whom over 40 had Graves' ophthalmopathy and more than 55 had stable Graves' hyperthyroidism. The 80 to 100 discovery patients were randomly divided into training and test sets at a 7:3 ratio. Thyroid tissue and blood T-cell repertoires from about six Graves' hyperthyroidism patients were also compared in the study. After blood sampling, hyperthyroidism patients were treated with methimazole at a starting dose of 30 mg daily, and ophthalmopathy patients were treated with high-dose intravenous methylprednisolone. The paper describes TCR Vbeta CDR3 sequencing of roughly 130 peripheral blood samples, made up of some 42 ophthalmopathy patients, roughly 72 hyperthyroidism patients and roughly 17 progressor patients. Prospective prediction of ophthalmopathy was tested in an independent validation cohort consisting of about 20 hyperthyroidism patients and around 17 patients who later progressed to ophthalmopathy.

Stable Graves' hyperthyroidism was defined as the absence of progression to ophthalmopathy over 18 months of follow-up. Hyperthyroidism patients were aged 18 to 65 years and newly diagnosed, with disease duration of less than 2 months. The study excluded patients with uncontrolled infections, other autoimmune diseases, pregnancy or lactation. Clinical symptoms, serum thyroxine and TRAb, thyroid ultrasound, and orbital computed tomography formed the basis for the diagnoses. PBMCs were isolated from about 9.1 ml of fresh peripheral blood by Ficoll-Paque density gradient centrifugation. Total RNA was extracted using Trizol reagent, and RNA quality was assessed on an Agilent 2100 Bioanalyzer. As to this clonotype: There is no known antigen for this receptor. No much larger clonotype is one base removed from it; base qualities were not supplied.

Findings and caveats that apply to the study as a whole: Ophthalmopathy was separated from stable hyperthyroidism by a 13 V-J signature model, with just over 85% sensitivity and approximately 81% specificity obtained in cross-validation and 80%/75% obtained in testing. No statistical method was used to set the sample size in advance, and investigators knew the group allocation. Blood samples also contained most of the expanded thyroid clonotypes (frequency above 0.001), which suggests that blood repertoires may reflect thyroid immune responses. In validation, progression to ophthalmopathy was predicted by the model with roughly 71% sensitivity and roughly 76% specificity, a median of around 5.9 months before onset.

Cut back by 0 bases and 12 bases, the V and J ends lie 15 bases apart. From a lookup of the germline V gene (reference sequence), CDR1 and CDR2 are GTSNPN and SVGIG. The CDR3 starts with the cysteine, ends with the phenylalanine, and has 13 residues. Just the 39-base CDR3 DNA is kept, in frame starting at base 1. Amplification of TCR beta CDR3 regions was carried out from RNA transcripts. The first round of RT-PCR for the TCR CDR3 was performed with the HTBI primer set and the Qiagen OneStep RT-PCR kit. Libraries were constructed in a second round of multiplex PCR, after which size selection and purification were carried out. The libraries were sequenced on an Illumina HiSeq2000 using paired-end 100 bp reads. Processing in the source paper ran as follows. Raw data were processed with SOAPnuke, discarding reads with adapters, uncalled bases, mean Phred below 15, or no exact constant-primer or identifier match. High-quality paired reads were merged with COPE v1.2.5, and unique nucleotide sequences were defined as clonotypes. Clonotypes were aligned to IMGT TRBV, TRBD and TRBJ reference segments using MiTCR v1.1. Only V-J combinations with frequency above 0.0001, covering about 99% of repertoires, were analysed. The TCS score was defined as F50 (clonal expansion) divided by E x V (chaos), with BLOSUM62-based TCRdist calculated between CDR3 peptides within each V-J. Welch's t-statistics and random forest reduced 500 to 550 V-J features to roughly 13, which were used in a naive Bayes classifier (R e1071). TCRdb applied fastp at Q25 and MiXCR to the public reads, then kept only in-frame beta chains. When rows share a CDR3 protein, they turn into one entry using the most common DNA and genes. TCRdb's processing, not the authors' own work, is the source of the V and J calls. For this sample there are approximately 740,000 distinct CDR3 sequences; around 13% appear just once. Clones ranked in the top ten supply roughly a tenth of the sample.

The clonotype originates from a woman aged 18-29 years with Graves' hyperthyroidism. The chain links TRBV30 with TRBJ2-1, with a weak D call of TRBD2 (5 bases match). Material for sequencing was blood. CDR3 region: CAWSVSQEDAQFF. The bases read TGTGCCTGGAGTGTATCGCAGGAGGACGCGCAGTTCTTC. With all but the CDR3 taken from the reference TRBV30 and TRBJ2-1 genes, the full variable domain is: SQTIHQWPATLVQPVGSPLSLECTVEGTSNPNLYWYRQAAGRGLQLLFYSVGIGQISSEVPQNLSASRPQDRQFILSSKKLLLSDSGFYLCAWSVSQEDAQFFGPGTRLTVL.